This T cell receptor beta chain stems from a study of T-cell reconstitution after alpha-beta-depleted transplantation in children. Study results and limitations: Surviving thymic progenitors and recipient T cells were the source of high TCRbeta diversity at day 60 in some patients. Reportedly, alpha-beta T cells present about two months post-transplant originated from several hundred expanded clones of graft origin.

Library preparation (for TCRbeta) was performed with unique molecular identifiers. TCRdb reanalysed the PCR reads using MiXCR and keeps one entry per CDR3 protein. The sample lists 780,000 or so distinct CDR3 sequences, under 20% occurring once. This clonotype was found a few times. Its target is not known. The junction and the germline gene differ at one end; a read error may be behind it. Germline V gene lookup returns CDR1 DFQATT and CDR2 SNEGSKA (reference sequence). The CDR3 length is 15 residues. The sequence was collected from a male patient aged 10 to 17 who had a stem cell transplant for acute lymphoblastic leukemia, so the T cells may come from the graft donor. The rearrangement uses TRBV20-1 and TRBJ2-1; D gene uncertain. This specimen was PBMCs, mostly from graft donor cells, taken 360 days after TCRalphabeta/CD19-depleted stem cell transplant. DNA of the CDR3: TGCTGTGCTAGAGATGCGGAAAGCTCCTACAATGAGCAGTTCTTC. Residues: CCARDAESSYNEQFF.